The 24 T cell receptor beta chains presented below share a single source sample, sequenced in a study of tumor and adjacent non-tumor tissue in lung cancer. No cell sorting was done before RNA was extracted from the tissue. A modified ARM-PCR protocol with three rounds of nested PCR amplified TCRbeta. In TCRdb, the multiplex PCR reads were re-called with MiXCR into one record per CDR3 protein. The sample consists of fewer than 80,000 distinct CDR3 sequences, approximately 71% of them appearing once. Sequenced: lung tumor tissue. Receptor source: a woman in her 70s with non-small cell lung cancer.

The chain has TRBV11-2 and TRBJ2-7; D ambiguous. From germline, CDR1 is SGHAT and CDR2 FQNNGV. Trimming took off 9 bases at V and 0 bases at J, with 9 bases between the two ends. The CDR3 is made up of 12 amino acids. CDR3 bases: TGTGCCAGTGGTGGGAACTCCTACGAGCAGTACTTC. Translation gives CASGGNSYEQYF. The entire variable domain, with the rest obtained from reference TRBV11-2 and TRBJ2-7, is as follows: EAGVAQSPRYKIIEKRQSVAFWCNPISGHATLYWYQQILGQGPKLLIQFQNNGVVDDSQLPKDRFSAERLKGVDSTLKIQPAKLEDSAVYLCASGGNSYEQYFGPGTRLTVT.

As concerns this clonotype: A much larger clone lies a single base off, so this may be a read error. Here the CDR3 omits its conserved ending phenylalanine or tryptophan, so a read error is the likely source. The J gene is TRBJ2-7, the V gene TRBV20-1; TRBD2 matches at 14 bases. The CDR3 sequence is 17 residues long. V lost 3 bases, J lost 4 bases, and 11 bases stayed unmatched. CDR1 is DFQATT and CDR2 is SNEGSKA in the germline V gene (reference sequence). The CDR3 protein is CSARGLAGAKLTYEQYS. The CDR3 DNA sequence: TGCAGTGCTAGGGGACTAGCGGGAGCCAAGCTGACATACGAGCAGTACTCC.

With regard to this clonotype: The junction departs from germline at one end; a sequencing error may be responsible. This sequence joins TRBV29-1 and TRBJ1-1; D unresolved. Germline loops: CDR1 SQVTM, CDR2 ANQGSEA. CDR3 length: 13 residues. CDR3 coding DNA: TGCAGCGTTGAGAAGCCAGAGAACACTGAGGCTTCCTTT. Amino acids: CSVEKPENTEASF.

About this clonotype itself: This sequence may be a read error, since a much larger clone differs from it by one base. The chain employs TRBV7-9 and TRBJ2-7; D gene ambiguous. The CDR3 sequence is 14 residues long. Germline V CDR1 and CDR2: SEHNR, FQNEAQ (reference sequence). Trimming cost V 1 base and J 0 bases, with 7 bases left between them. The CDR3 reads CASSLGYYSYEQYF. As DNA, the CDR3 is TGTGCCAGCAGCTTAGGATACTACTCCTACGAGCAGTACTTC.

The chain joins TRBV4-1 to TRBJ1-2; maybe TRBD1 (5 bases). The CDR3 covers 14 residues. Trimming took 0 bases from V and 11 from J, leaving 16 bases between them. Looked up from germline, CDR1 is MGHRA and CDR2 is YSYEKL. DNA for the CDR3: TGCGCCAGCAGCCAAGAACGCCAGGGTGGGGGTTACACCTTC. It codes for CASSQERQGGGYTF.

In the case of this clonotype: At one end the junction does not follow the germline gene, possibly because of a read error. This rearrangement joins TRBV4-1 to TRBJ2-3, with 7 bases aligning to TRBD1. CDR3 length: 17 amino acids. CDR1 MGHRA and CDR2 YSYEKL come from the germline V gene. As DNA, the CDR3 is TGCGCCAGCAGTCAAACGCCCCCGACAGGGAAGACAGGTACGCAGTATTTT. Translating gives CASSQTPPTGKTGTQYF.

The V and J genes are TRBV28 and TRBJ2-3, with D possibly TRBD1 on 6 matching bases. V lost 9 bases, J lost 2 bases, and 21 bases lay in between. CDR1 is MDHEN, CDR2 SYDVKM, per germline. The CDR3 length is 16 residues. The DNA of the CDR3 is TGTGCCAGTAGCCACTGGGACACCGTATACACAGATACGCAGTATTTT. Encoded protein: CASSHWDTVYTDTQYF.

As concerns this clonotype: One junction end does not reproduce the germline sequence, and a read error may be involved. The chain is built from TRBV12-5 and TRBJ2-1; no definite D call. The germline V gene encodes CDR1 LGHNT and CDR2 FRNRAP. The CDR3 is made up of 15 amino acids. For the CDR3, the DNA is TGTGCTGGTGGTTTGGTAGGAGCCTCCTACAATGAGCAGTTCTTC. Its translation: CAGGLVGASYNEQFF.

As regards this clonotype: This sequence may be a read error, since a much larger clone differs from it by one base. The chain joins TRBV24-1 to TRBJ2-1, with 7 bases matching TRBD1. Looked up from germline, CDR1 is KGHDR and CDR2 is SFDVKD. The CDR3 has 15 residues. V lost 3 bases, J lost 7 bases, and 8 bases stayed unmatched. DNA for the CDR3: TGTGCCACCAGTGATCCAAGGGGGCTGAGAAATGAGCAGTTCTTC. Amino acid sequence: CATSDPRGLRNEQFF.

Here the CDR3 reads CASSVTGTGGREYFF. CDR3 sequence (DNA): TGTGCCAGCAGCGTGACCGGGACAGGGGGTCGGGAGTACTTCTTC. The chain is built from TRBV11-1 and TRBJ2-1; 11 bases are a match to TRBD1. V lost 5 bases to trimming and J lost 16 bases; unmatched junction nucleotides: 16. The germline CDR1 and CDR2 sequences are SGHAT and FQDESV (reference sequence). The CDR3 runs 15 residues. Variable domain in full (rest from reference TRBV11-1 and TRBJ2-1): EAEVAQSPRYKITEKSQAVAFWCDPISGHATLYWYRQILGQGPELLVQFQDESVVDDSQLPKDRFSAERLKGVDSTLKIQPAELGDSAMYLCASSVTGTGGREYFFGPGTRLTVL.

Note on this clonotype: Germline is not matched at one junction end, which may reflect a read error. The chain has TRBV6-5 and TRBJ2-1, with D possibly called TRBD1 or TRBD2 (6 bases each). The CDR3 loop spans 13 amino acids. Per the germline V gene, CDR1 is MNHEY and CDR2 is SVGAGI. Here the CDR3 DNA reads TGTACCAGCAGTTATTTAAGGGGGGCTGAACAGTTCTTC. Translation gives CTSSYLRGAEQFF.

Turning to this clonotype: One end of the junction is discordant with germline, which a read error may explain. This chain uses TRBV6-6 with TRBJ1-3; possible D gene TRBD1, 5 bases. The CDR3 has 16 residues. CDR1 is MNHNY and CDR2 is SVGAGI in the germline V gene (reference sequence). CDR3 coding DNA: TGTGCAAGCGGTATGGGGGGGGACTACTCTGGAAACACAATATATTTT. Encoded protein: CASGMGGDYSGNTIYF.

This chain uses TRBV28 with TRBJ2-7, with D maybe TRBD1 (6 bases). The germline gives CDR1 MDHEN, CDR2 SYDVKM. CDR3 length equals 14 residues. Deletions cut 10 bases from V and 1 base from J, with 17 bases between. The CDR3 spells CAINLQGSSYEQYF. The CDR3 coding sequence is TGTGCCATCAACCTACAGGGCTCTTCCTACGAGCAGTACTTC.

The chain has TRBV19 and TRBJ2-3; D might be TRBD1 (6 bases). Germline V gives CDR1 LNHDA, CDR2 SQIVND (reference sequence). Trimming removed 6 bases at V and 4 bases at J, with 8 bases between. This CDR3 has 12 amino acids. CDR3 sequence reads: CASSQGPDTQYF. DNA of the CDR3: TGTGCCAGTAGCCAGGGGCCAGATACGCAGTATTTT.

The chain employs TRBV4-1 and TRBJ1-1; D remains ambiguous. Germline CDR1 MGHRA, CDR2 YSYEKL. V lost 6 bases and J 1 base, leaving 12 bases between the germline ends. The CDR3 consists of 14 residues. The CDR3 sequence is CASSTRLENTEAFF. CDR3 nucleotides: TGCGCCAGCAGTACCCGGTTAGAGAACACTGAAGCTTTCTTT.

A few counts support this clonotype. This CDR3 is missing its conserved last phenylalanine or tryptophan, likely due to a read error. J is TRBJ2-1 and V is TRBV12-3 or TRBV12-4; no firm D call. CDR3 size: 11 residues. Between the trimmed V and J ends, which lost 5 bases and 12 bases, there was a span of 11 bases. Written as DNA, the CDR3 is TGTGCCAGCAGTGTACGTGGATGGCAGTTCTCC. The encoded protein is CASSVRGWQFS.

In the case of this clonotype: At one end, the junction sequence differs from germline, possibly due to a read error. The V and J genes are TRBV28 and TRBJ2-6; D may correspond to TRBD1 or TRBD2 (5 bases each). CDR3 length equals 15 residues. The germline V gene has CDR1 MDHEN and CDR2 SYDVKM. CDR3 nucleotide sequence: TGTGCCAGTAGTTTAGGAGGCTCTGGGGCCGACGTCCTGACTTTC. Translation: CASSLGGSGADVLTF.

Notes on this clonotype: One end of the junction does not line up with germline, which may come from a read error. J is TRBJ2-1 and V is TRBV29-1; 10 nucleotides align to TRBD2. The V gene's germline CDR1 is SQVTM and CDR2 ANQGSEA. The CDR3 spans 13 residues. Here the CDR3 reads CSAKREGRDEQFF. The CDR3 nucleotides read TGCAGCGCTAAGCGGGAGGGCCGGGATGAACAGTTCTTC.

This clonotype was picked up one time. At one end, the junction sequence differs from germline, possibly due to a read error. The genes are TRBV14 and TRBJ1-2, with D maybe TRBD1 (5 bases). In germline, CDR1 is SGHDN, CDR2 FVKESK. This CDR3 contains 14 residues. The CDR3 DNA sequence: TGTGCCTGCAGCATCTTGGAGGGGATCGGCGGCTACACCTTC. Protein sequence: CACSILEGIGGYTF.

This clonotype was found many times. V and J are TRBV12-3 or TRBV12-4 and TRBJ2-1, with TRBD2 identical over 8 bases. After removal of 4 bases from V and 5 bases from J, the junction contained 7 bases not matched to a gene. There are 15 residues in the CDR3. In DNA, the CDR3 is TGTGCCAGCAGTTCCAGCGGGAGTGGAGACAATGAGCAGTTCTTC. Translated: CASSSSGSGDNEQFF.

This clonotype was recorded many times. The chain links TRBV6-1 to TRBJ2-2; no definite D call. V was trimmed by 3 bases and J by 4 bases, leaving 15 bases between them. This CDR3 has 16 amino acids. Per germline, CDR1 MNHNS and CDR2 SASEGT. In DNA form, the CDR3 reads TGTGCCAGCAGTGACCCGACAAATAGTTTCACCGGGGAGCTGTTTTTT. It specifies CASSDPTNSFTGELFF.

The J gene is TRBJ2-7, the V gene TRBV20-1; tentatively, D is TRBD2 (5 bases). In germline, CDR1 is DFQATT, CDR2 SNEGSKA (reference sequence). The V and J ends lost 8 bases and 6 bases respectively, with 20 bases between them. This CDR3 comprises 13 residues. The CDR3 sequence: CSPNRRSGLEQYF. The CDR3 bases are TGCAGTCCTAATAGGAGAAGCGGTCTCGAGCAGTACTTC.

As concerns this clonotype: Germline and junction disagree at one end, which may indicate a read error. J is TRBJ2-1 and V is TRBV11-3; TRBD2 aligns across 8 bases. The CDR3 has 17 residues. Germline V gives CDR1 SGHNT, CDR2 YENEEA. CDR3 bases: TGTGTCAGCAGCTTAGATCTGAGGATTAGCGGGATAAGTGAGCAGTTCTTC. Translated, it gives CVSSLDLRISGISEQFF.

Turning to this clonotype: Likely a read error: the CDR3 ends without its conserved phenylalanine or tryptophan. As DNA, the CDR3 is TGTGCCAACAGCTTCAACACCGGGGAGCTGTTTATT. Translation: CANSFNTGELFI. The rearrangement joins TRBV11-2 to TRBJ2-2; D unresolved. Germline-derived CDR1 and CDR2 are SGHAT and FQNNGV. The CDR3 runs to 12 residues.